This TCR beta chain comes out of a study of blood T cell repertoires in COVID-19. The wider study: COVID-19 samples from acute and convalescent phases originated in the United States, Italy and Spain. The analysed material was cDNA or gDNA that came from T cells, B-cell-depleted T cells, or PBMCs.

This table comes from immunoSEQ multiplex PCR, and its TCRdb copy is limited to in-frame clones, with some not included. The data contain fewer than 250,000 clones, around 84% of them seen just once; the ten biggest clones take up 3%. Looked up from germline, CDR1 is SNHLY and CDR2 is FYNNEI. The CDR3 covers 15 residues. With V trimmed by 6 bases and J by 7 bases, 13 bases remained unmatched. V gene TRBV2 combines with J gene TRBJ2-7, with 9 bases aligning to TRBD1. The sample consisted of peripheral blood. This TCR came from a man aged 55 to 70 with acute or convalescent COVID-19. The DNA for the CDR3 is TGTGCCAGCAGCAGAACCGGGACAGGGTATCAAGAGCAGTACTTC. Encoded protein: CASSRTGTGYQEQYF.